This is a list of T cell receptor beta chains from one sample in a study of T cells in Graves' hyperthyroidism and ophthalmopathy. TCRdb reprocessed the multiplex PCR reads via MiXCR and lists one record per CDR3 protein. The top ten hold 10% to 12% of the sample, which has hundreds of thousands of distinct CDR3 sequences, approximately 25% seen once. The sequencing input was blood. All receptors derive from a woman in her 30s with Graves' ophthalmopathy. CDR3s include the opening cysteine and the closing phenylalanine or tryptophan. The D gene is left open where the match is weak. For some rows the clone size is stated as once, few or many, or as a class when expanded; others skip it.

clone size	V gene	D gene	J gene	CDR3 protein
many	TRBV12-3/TRBV12-4	-	TRBJ1-1	CASRATEGGTEAFF
many	TRBV5-1	-	TRBJ2-5	CASSSAYQETQYF
many	TRBV12-3/TRBV12-4	-	TRBJ1-5	CASRAGHGSNQPQHF
-	TRBV7-3	TRBD2	TRBJ2-5	CASSPGGPAETQYF
many	TRBV12-3/TRBV12-4	-	TRBJ2-6	CASSLGLPGPPGANVLTF
few	TRBV5-5	-	TRBJ1-3	CASSFEGNTIYF
many	TRBV7-8	-	TRBJ1-1	CASSLAWGPNTEAFF
many	TRBV4-3	-	TRBJ2-5	CASSQDRGTQETQYF
many	TRBV6-1	-	TRBJ1-2	CASSESARFFGYTF
many	TRBV19	-	TRBJ2-7	CASSVTGRDSYEQYF
few	TRBV14	-	TRBJ2-7	CASSLTGAHEQYF
few	TRBV18	-	TRBJ1-5	CASSPATYNQPQHF
many	TRBV19	-	TRBJ2-5	CASSMEHGTVGDQYF
many	TRBV6-1	-	TRBJ2-4	CASRAQQDGNIQYF
few	TRBV28	-	TRBJ2-7	CASRQTVAYEQYF
few	TRBV6-5	-	TRBJ1-5	CASSYGDPGGNQPQHF
few	TRBV2	TRBD2	TRBJ2-2	CASRRTSGLAAGELFF
many	TRBV12-3/TRBV12-4	-	TRBJ2-7	CASSLVAPGGEQYF
few	TRBV20-1	-	TRBJ1-5	CSAKLQAGGNQPQHF
-	TRBV6-1	-	TRBJ2-6	CASSEEGGAGANVLTF
many	TRBV11-2	-	TRBJ2-7	CASSFFRLYEQYF
many	TRBV12-3/TRBV12-4	-	TRBJ1-6	CASSSDWPPLHF
many	TRBV5-1	-	TRBJ1-2	CASSLGRREGYTF
-	TRBV20-1	-	TRBJ2-5	CSAHETGQTQYF
-	TRBV7-3	-	TRBJ2-7	CASSLMDGPYEQYF
many	TRBV6-1	-	TRBJ2-5	CASSELARYGWETQYF
-	TRBV6-5	-	TRBJ1-2	CASSWSHLGGYYGYTF
-	TRBV30	-	TRBJ1-1	CAWSGQFGQGDKGAFF
many	TRBV4-3	-	TRBJ1-5	CASSQDWGDQPQHF
-	TRBV6-1	-	TRBJ1-1	CASTPSGPGDTDAFF
many	TRBV19	-	TRBJ1-1	CASKTMGGMNTEAFF
-	TRBV25-1	TRBD1	TRBJ2-7	CASSTNPAGTVNRYEQYF
many	TRBV20-1	-	TRBJ2-7	CSAGRAGAYEQYF
many	TRBV28	-	TRBJ2-5	CASTVRGTQYF
many	TRBV12-3/TRBV12-4	TRBD1	TRBJ1-1	CASSLYDPGQGTEAFF
many	TRBV6-5	TRBD1	TRBJ1-1	CASHRGVSTEAFF
few	TRBV12-3/TRBV12-4	-	TRBJ2-7	CASSFSRAPLSYEQYF
-	TRBV5-1	-	TRBJ2-2	CASTLDGSNTGELFF
many	TRBV19	TRBD1	TRBJ1-2	CASRSPGQTYGYTF
-	TRBV6-1	-	TRBJ2-7	CASPDEGDIGEQYF
-	TRBV6-5	-	TRBJ1-2	CASSYSRLNYGYTF
many	TRBV19	-	TRBJ1-2	CASSFFDGQSPYGYTF
many	TRBV19	-	TRBJ1-5	CASSIEEAQNQPQHF
-	TRBV29-1	-	TRBJ2-5	CSGQTGTAKETQYF
-	TRBV4-1	-	TRBJ2-7	CASSQPAAGKTYEQYF
many	TRBV10-3	TRBD1	TRBJ1-2	CAISGGTGAGGGYGYTF
few	TRBV3-1	-	TRBJ1-6	CASSQEASPLHF
-	TRBV2	-	TRBJ1-6	CASSEARITGSPLHF